This T cell receptor (beta chain) was recorded in a study of shared clonotypes between healthy human individuals. Those who donated were healthy HIV-negative adults, with no recent acute infections or vaccinations reported. Every donor was a Caucasian adult from Nashville, Tennessee. V was clipped by 3 bases and J by 0 bases, with 12 bases between them. This CDR3 region has 16 residues. CDR1 is GTSNPN, CDR2 SVGIG, per germline (reference sequence). Produced via immunoSEQ multiplex PCR; TCRdb's table is partial and in-frame only. The sample has around 2,000,000 clones; 95% are singletons. The receptor comes from a man in his late teens or twenties in good health. Material for sequencing was naive CD4+ T cells sorted from blood. Regarding subset: CD45RA+ positively selected. V and J are TRBV30 and TRBJ1-6; D call uncertain. For the CDR3, the DNA is TGTGCCTGGAGGATCGCGGTACTCTCCTATAATTCACCCCTCCACTTT. Protein sequence: CAWRIAVLSYNSPLHF.